These 30 T cell receptor beta chains originate from one sample sequenced in a study of response to subunit inactivated influenza vaccine. TCRdb independently ran MiXCR on the RT-PCR reads; one entry per CDR3 protein. The sample holds roughly 630,000 distinct CDR3 sequences, approximately 15% seen once. The material sequenced was PBMCs from blood, taken roughly 15 days before vaccination. These receptors all come from a man aged 45-60 years who received an inactivated influenza vaccine.

J is TRBJ1-1 and V is TRBV5-1, with 7 bases identical to TRBD1. CDR1 is SGHRS, CDR2 YFSETQ, per germline. There are 16 residues in the CDR3. V lost 0 bases, J lost 0 bases, and 5 bases stayed unmatched. The CDR3 reads CASSLVGGGLNTEAFF. CDR3 DNA sequence: TGCGCCAGCAGCTTGGTTGGAGGGGGCTTGAACACTGAAGCTTTCTTT.

This clonotype was seen at least ten times. V is TRBV5-6 and J is TRBJ2-2, with 8 bases matching TRBD1. With 7 bases clipped from V and 1 base from J, the junction kept 6 bases outside the gene matches. The CDR3 is 15 amino acids. Per germline, CDR1 SGHDT and CDR2 YYEEEE. The CDR3 sequence is CASGAGGLNTGELFF. Here the CDR3 DNA reads TGTGCCAGCGGCGCAGGGGGCCTGAACACCGGGGAGCTGTTTTTT. The variable domain in full, with the rest retrieved from reference TRBV5-6 and TRBJ2-2, is DAGVTQSPTHLIKTRGQQVTLRCSPKSGHDTVSWYQQALGQGPQFIFQYYEEEERQRGNFPDRFSGHQFPNYSSELNVNALLLGDSALYLCASGAGGLNTGELFFGEGSRLTVL.

This clonotype appeared a single time. The gene calls are TRBV9 and TRBJ1-5; D unclear. V gave up 0 bases and J gave up 2 bases, with 6 bases separating them. Germline values: CDR1 SGDLS, CDR2 YYNGEE. The CDR3 covers 14 residues. This CDR3 is CASSVGNRNQPQHF. The CDR3 coding sequence is TGTGCCAGCAGCGTAGGAAATCGCAATCAGCCCCAGCATTTT.

The chain has TRBV9 and TRBJ2-1; D is ambiguous. The CDR3 contains 15 residues. Trimming removed 0 bases at V and 4 bases at J, with 11 bases between. Germline CDR1 reads SGDLS; CDR2 reads YYNGEE. The CDR3 spells CASSVGDTEYNEQFF. The CDR3 DNA follows: TGTGCCAGCAGCGTAGGGGATACTGAATACAATGAGCAGTTCTTC.

This clonotype was counted between two and nine times. V is TRBV20-1 and J is TRBJ2-7; 7 bases are a match to TRBD2. The V segment lost 0 bases and the J segment 0 bases; nucleotides outside the gene matches: 2. The CDR3 contains 14 residues. Germline assignment: CDR1 DFQATT and CDR2 SNEGSKA (reference sequence). The CDR3 loop is CSARELATSYEQYF. The CDR3 coding sequence is TGCAGTGCTAGAGAACTAGCGACCTCCTACGAGCAGTACTTC.

This clonotype was detected only a few times. The rearrangement joins TRBV11-1 to TRBJ2-3, with D possibly matching TRBD1 (7 bases). Germline lookup yields CDR1 SGHAT and CDR2 FQDESV (reference sequence). The ends were cut back, 3 bases at V and 5 bases at J, with 15 bases in the middle. CDR3 size: 15 residues. The CDR3 bases are TGTGCCAGCAGCTTGGAGGGGGCACGGAGAGATACGCAGTATTTT. This encodes CASSLEGARRDTQYF. Using reference TRBV11-1 and TRBJ2-3 for the parts outside the CDR3, the full variable domain is EAEVAQSPRYKITEKSQAVAFWCDPISGHATLYWYRQILGQGPELLVQFQDESVVDDSQLPKDRFSAERLKGVDSTLKIQPAELGDSAMYLCASSLEGARRDTQYFGPGTRLTVL.

The chain combines TRBV6-1 with TRBJ2-3; D unresolved. There are 12 residues in the CDR3. CDR1 and CDR2 (germline): MNHNS, SASEGT. The germline V and J ends were trimmed by 7 bases and 6 bases, with 11 bases remaining between them. The CDR3 bases are TGTGCCAGCACCTATAAACGGGATACGCAGTATTTT. Encoded protein: CASTYKRDTQYF.

This chain joins TRBV7-2 and TRBJ2-7; maybe TRBD2 (6 bases). Germline V gene sequence: CDR1 SGHTA, CDR2 FQGNSA. Between the trimmed V and J ends, which lost 1 base and 5 bases, there was a span of 9 bases. This CDR3 is 13 amino acids long. CDR3 coding DNA: TGTGCCAGCAGCTTAGGCGCGGGGCACGAGCAGTACTTC. This encodes CASSLGAGHEQYF.

This clonotype was picked up a small number of times. V and J are TRBV7-2 and TRBJ2-2, with D hard to call. The V end lost 6 bases, the J end lost 0 bases, and 8 bases lay between the germline ends. The germline gives CDR1 SGHTA, CDR2 FQGNSA. This CDR3 comprises 14 residues. This CDR3 reads CASRPDANTGELFF. The CDR3 DNA reads as TGTGCCAGCAGACCCGACGCGAACACCGGGGAGCTGTTTTTT.

This clonotype has a count of ten or more. The chain carries TRBV20-1 and TRBJ2-1; no clear D. The CDR3 spans 12 residues. Looked up from germline, CDR1 is DFQATT and CDR2 is SNEGSKA (reference sequence). Between the trimmed V and J ends, which lost 3 bases and 5 bases, there was a span of 8 bases. The CDR3 region is CSASSNDNEQFF. CDR3 DNA: TGCAGTGCTAGCTCCAATGACAATGAGCAGTTCTTC.

The chain recombines TRBV7-8 with TRBJ1-1; D is perhaps TRBD1 (5 bases). V was pared by 0 bases and J by 8 bases, with 13 bases between. Per germline, CDR1 SGHVS and CDR2 FQNEAQ. This CDR3 spans 14 amino acids. In nucleotides, the CDR3 is TGTGCCAGCAGCTTAGCGATGAACGGGGCGGAAGCTTTCTTT. This translates into CASSLAMNGAEAFF.

This clonotype was seen more than once but under ten times. The rearrangement joins TRBV27 to TRBJ2-5, with TRBD2 as a possible D gene (5 bases). Trimming removed 6 bases from V and 4 bases from J, with 18 bases in between. Germline lookup yields CDR1 MNHEY and CDR2 SMNVEV (reference sequence). CDR3 length: 15 residues. CDR3 nucleotide sequence: TGTGCCAGCAGCCCCTCGGGGTCCCAAGGAGAGACCCAGTACTTC. It is translated as CASSPSGSQGETQYF.

This clonotype has more than one count but fewer than ten. The chain recombines TRBV27 with TRBJ1-5, with D possibly matching TRBD1 (5 bases). The CDR3 consists of 14 residues. Between the trimmed V and J ends, which lost 6 bases and 2 bases, there was a span of 11 bases. Germline CDR1 reads MNHEY; CDR2 reads SMNVEV (reference sequence). The CDR3 DNA follows: TGTGCCAGCAGGGGGTTGGGGGGCAATCAGCCCCAGCATTTT. This codes for CASRGLGGNQPQHF.

The V call is TRBV2, the J call TRBJ2-3; D might be TRBD2 (6 bases). CDR1 and CDR2 from the germline V gene are SNHLY and FYNNEI. CDR3 length equals 16 residues. Trimming pared 4 bases from V and 0 bases from J, leaving 14 bases between. The DNA of the CDR3 is TGTGCCAGCAGTGGAGCACTAGCCTGGAGCACAGATACGCAGTATTTT. As protein: CASSGALAWSTDTQYF.

This clonotype was counted only a few times. The V gene is TRBV12-5, the J gene TRBJ2-1; 11 bases align to TRBD2. Trimming cost V 6 bases and J 5 bases; bases outside gene matches: 3. This CDR3 is built from 14 residues. Germline-derived CDR1 and CDR2 are LGHNT and FRNRAP. The CDR3 protein is CASGASGRNNEQFF. The CDR3 DNA sequence: TGTGCTAGTGGCGCTAGCGGGAGGAACAATGAGCAGTTCTTC.

The chain joins TRBV24-1 to TRBJ2-1; 7 bases line up with TRBD2. This CDR3 is 15 amino acids long. The germline gives CDR1 KGHDR, CDR2 SFDVKD. V lost 5 bases and J lost 4; bases outside the gene matches: 7. CDR3 nucleotides: TGTGCCACCAGTGCGGCGAGCGGGGCGTACAATGAGCAGTTCTTC. Its protein is CATSAASGAYNEQFF.

The chain uses TRBV12-3 or TRBV12-4 and TRBJ1-2; possibly TRBD1 for D (5 bases). This CDR3 region has 14 residues. The germline V and J ends were trimmed by 0 bases and 4 bases, with 9 bases remaining between them. The CDR3 protein is CASSLAGRSYGYTF. CDR3 nucleotide sequence: TGTGCCAGCAGTTTAGCGGGACGGTCCTATGGCTACACCTTC.

The J gene is TRBJ1-1, the V gene TRBV20-1, with D unresolved. This CDR3 spans 15 amino acids. V was shortened by 0 bases and J by 0 bases, with 11 bases between the two germline ends. Germline lookup yields CDR1 DFQATT and CDR2 SNEGSKA (reference sequence). The CDR3 DNA sequence: TGCAGTGCTAGAGATTATGGACTGTTGAACACTGAAGCTTTCTTT. It encodes CSARDYGLLNTEAFF.

The rearrangement links TRBV11-2 to TRBJ2-1, with D perhaps matching TRBD2 (7 bases). V lost 2 bases to trimming and J lost 1 base, with 15 bases between them. Germline V gives CDR1 SGHAT, CDR2 FQNNGV. This CDR3 has 17 residues. As DNA, the CDR3 is TGTGCCAGCAGCTTATTGGGGGGGGCCGGTTCCTACAATGAGCAGTTCTTC. Its translation is CASSLLGGAGSYNEQFF.

This clonotype came up many times. This chain connects TRBV6-5 to TRBJ2-1, with D uncertain. The CDR3 sequence is 12 residues long. V lost 0 bases and J 9 bases, leaving 6 bases between the germline ends. From germline, CDR1 is MNHEY and CDR2 SVGAGI. The CDR3 DNA sequence: TGTGCCAGCAGTTACTCGTTGGGTGAGCAGTTCTTC. This codes for CASSYSLGEQFF.

This clonotype was seen ten or more times. This sequence joins TRBV20-1 and TRBJ2-5; tentative D call: TRBD2 (5 bases). CDR1 and CDR2 (germline): DFQATT, SNEGSKA (reference sequence). The CDR3 totals 13 residues. Between the trimmed V and J ends, which lost 4 bases and 5 bases, there was a span of 14 bases. This CDR3 is CSAMVASSETQYF. The CDR3 DNA sequence: TGCAGTGCTATGGTTGCTAGCAGTGAGACCCAGTACTTC.

The rearrangement links TRBV20-1 to TRBJ1-5, with D possibly matching TRBD1 (6 bases). This CDR3 region has 15 residues. CDR1 and CDR2 (germline): DFQATT, SNEGSKA (reference sequence). Trimming took 0 bases from V and 1 from J, leaving 10 bases between them. CDR3 residues: CSARDRGRSNQPQHF. The CDR3 DNA reads TGCAGTGCTAGAGATCGGGGGCGAAGCAATCAGCCCCAGCATTTT.

In its sample, this clonotype was seen a few times. This sequence joins TRBV5-1 and TRBJ2-7; 10 bases map to TRBD1. Germline assignment: CDR1 SGHRS and CDR2 YFSETQ. J was trimmed by 4 bases and V by 0 bases; bases with no gene match: 4. The CDR3 runs 15 residues. CDR3 DNA: TGCGCCAGCAGCTTGGCGACAGGGGGCGGGTACGAGCAGTACTTC. Translation gives CASSLATGGGYEQYF.

This sequence joins TRBV9 and TRBJ2-7, with a possible D match to TRBD2 (7 bases). Trimming stripped 3 bases from V and 0 bases from J, with 16 bases between. The CDR3 covers 16 residues. Germline CDR1 is SGDLS and CDR2 is YYNGEE. CDR3 amino acids: CASSGGAGAASYEQYF. The CDR3 DNA reads TGTGCCAGCAGCGGTGGGGCGGGGGCAGCCTCCTACGAGCAGTACTTC.

The chain carries TRBV19 and TRBJ2-1; 7 bases match TRBD2. Germline V lookup: CDR1 LNHDA, CDR2 SQIVND (reference sequence). Trimming removed 5 bases from V and 2 bases from J; junction bases left unmatched: 9. The CDR3 totals 16 residues. The CDR3 sequence: CASSRDPGGPYNEQFF. The DNA for the CDR3 is TGTGCCAGTAGTCGGGACCCGGGAGGTCCCTACAATGAGCAGTTCTTC.

This clonotype was seen more than once but under ten times. The chain couples TRBV20-1 to TRBJ1-1; D is unclear. With 5 bases removed from V and 7 bases from J, the gap between germline ends came to 14 bases. The CDR3 contains 12 residues. Germline CDR1 DFQATT, CDR2 SNEGSKA (reference sequence). The CDR3 loop reads CSAPNTYREAFF. The CDR3 DNA is TGCAGTGCTCCTAACACGTACCGTGAAGCTTTCTTT.

The sample holds a few counts of this clonotype. The rearrangement links TRBV7-9 to TRBJ2-3, with TRBD2 matching 10 bases. V shed 4 bases and J 4 bases; nucleotides not matched to a gene: 5. The CDR3 extends over 15 amino acids. Germline assignment: CDR1 SEHNR and CDR2 FQNEAQ (reference sequence). CDR3 in amino acids: CASSSSGRAADTQYF. In DNA form, the CDR3 reads TGTGCCAGCAGCTCGAGCGGGAGGGCCGCAGATACGCAGTATTTT. Together with reference TRBV7-9 and TRBJ2-3, the CDR3 gives the full variable domain: DTGVSQNPRHKITKRGQNVTFRCDPISEHNRLYWYRQTLGQGPEFLTYFQNEAQLEKSRLLSDRFSAERPKGSFSTLEIQRTEQGDSAMYLCASSSSGRAADTQYFGPGTRLTVL.

This clonotype has a handful of counts. The chain couples TRBV6-2 or TRBV6-3 to TRBJ1-1; D not resolved. Germline-derived CDR1 and CDR2 are MNHEY and SVGEGT. Trimming stripped 2 bases from V and 0 bases from J, with 10 bases between. The CDR3 is 15 residues long. CDR3 nucleotide sequence: TGTGCCAGCAGTTACAGGGCGTTCATGAACACTGAAGCTTTCTTT. Translation gives CASSYRAFMNTEAFF.

V and J are TRBV29-1 and TRBJ1-3, with a possible D match to TRBD1 (5 bases). The CDR3 spans 16 residues. Germline V gives CDR1 SQVTM, CDR2 ANQGSEA. V lost 4 bases and J 0 bases, leaving 16 bases between the germline ends. This CDR3 reads CSVAVQVTSSGNTIYF. The CDR3 bases are TGCAGCGTTGCTGTACAGGTCACCAGCTCTGGAAACACCATATATTTT.

This chain uses TRBV19 with TRBJ2-7; TRBD1 might be the D (6 bases). Per the germline V gene, CDR1 is LNHDA and CDR2 is SQIVND (reference sequence). The CDR3 sequence is 16 residues long. Trimming cost V 2 bases and J 6 bases, with 20 bases left between them. DNA of the CDR3: TGTGCCAGTAGTATATTCTACGGGACAAGGGGCGGCGAGCAGTACTTC. Its translation is CASSIFYGTRGGEQYF.